These 13 T cell receptor beta chains came from one sample sequenced in a study of T-cell memory formation after mild COVID-19. TCRdb passed the 5' RACE reads through MiXCR, listing each CDR3 protein once. Among over 500,000 distinct CDR3 sequences listed, around 15% were seen once. Sequencing was carried out using PBMCs or a T cell subset sorted from them (not recorded which). These receptors came from an adult woman who had mild COVID-19 (a few samples of this study predate the infection). Cell type and time point are not known.

The chain combines TRBV24-1 with TRBJ2-7, with no clear D. This CDR3 has 12 amino acids. From germline, CDR1 is KGHDR and CDR2 SFDVKD. Between the trimmed V and J ends, which lost 2 bases and 2 bases, there was a span of 3 bases. CDR3 sequence: CATSDSAYEQYF. In DNA, the CDR3 is TGTGCCACCAGTGATTCGGCCTACGAGCAGTACTTC.

The V gene is TRBV20-1, the J gene TRBJ2-7; maybe TRBD2 (6 bases). V shed 5 bases and J shed 1 base, with 12 bases lying between them. This CDR3 is built from 13 residues. Germline V gene data show CDR1 as DFQATT and CDR2 as SNEGSKA (reference sequence). The CDR3 sequence: CSAGNAGSYEQYF. DNA for the CDR3: TGCAGTGCTGGGAACGCGGGGTCCTACGAGCAGTACTTC.

The V gene is TRBV12-3 or TRBV12-4, the J gene TRBJ2-2; 10 bases map to TRBD1. The V segment lost 5 bases and the J segment 1 base; nucleotides outside the gene matches: 7. There are 17 residues in the CDR3. CDR3 sequence reads: CASSTLWTGGNTGELFF. The CDR3 DNA reads TGTGCCAGCAGTACCCTTTGGACAGGGGGGAACACCGGGGAGCTGTTTTTT.

This clonotype was counted a few times. This rearrangement joins TRBV29-1 to TRBJ1-2; D is uncertain. This CDR3 has 11 residues. Germline CDR1 and CDR2: SQVTM and ANQGSEA. V was clipped by 4 bases and J by 8 bases, with 11 bases between them. CDR3 in DNA: TGCAGCGTTGTTAGCGGTCGGGGCTACACCTTC. Translating gives CSVVSGRGYTF.

This clonotype was seen ten or more times. The chain joins TRBV20-1 to TRBJ1-4; D is ambiguous. CDR1 and CDR2 from the germline V gene are DFQATT and SNEGSKA (reference sequence). Deletions cut 6 bases from V and 0 bases from J, with 11 bases between. The CDR3 is 14 amino acids. The CDR3 DNA follows: TGCAGTGCCCGGAAGGTCCCAACTAATGAAAAACTGTTTTTT. It yields the protein CSARKVPTNEKLFF.

The CDR3 sequence is CASSPDTVARVYEQYF. The CDR3 DNA is TGTGCCAGCTCACCAGATACCGTTGCCCGAGTCTACGAGCAGTACTTC. The rearrangement joins TRBV18 to TRBJ2-7, with D unresolved. The CDR3 sequence is 16 residues long. CDR1 is KGHSH, CDR2 LQKENI, per germline. With 2 bases removed from V and 3 bases from J, the gap between germline ends came to 17 bases.

This rearrangement joins TRBV29-1 to TRBJ2-1; D not resolved. With 5 bases removed from V and 6 bases from J, the gap between germline ends came to 5 bases. The CDR3 spans 10 residues. CDR1 is SQVTM, CDR2 ANQGSEA, per germline. The CDR3 reads CSVRINEQFF. The CDR3 coding sequence is TGCAGCGTTAGGATCAATGAGCAGTTCTTC.

V usage is TRBV5-1 and J usage is TRBJ1-1; D possibly corresponds to TRBD1 (5 bases). This CDR3 contains 15 residues. Germline V CDR1 and CDR2: SGHRS, YFSETQ. Trimming removed 8 bases from V and 4 bases from J, with 21 bases in between. This chain's CDR3 is CARSRDSEGGTEAFF. The CDR3 DNA sequence: TGCGCCAGATCCAGGGACTCCGAGGGTGGCACTGAAGCTTTCTTT.

This sequence joins TRBV6-5 and TRBJ1-1; D gene uncertain. V was pared by 0 bases and J by 0 bases, with 5 bases between. The V gene's germline CDR1 is MNHEY and CDR2 SVGAGI. CDR3 size: 14 residues. The CDR3 bases are TGTGCCAGCAGTTACTCGGACCTGAACACTGAAGCTTTCTTT. This sequence encodes CASSYSDLNTEAFF.

This clonotype was counted at least ten times. The chain is built from TRBV12-3 or TRBV12-4 and TRBJ1-1; 9 nucleotides match TRBD1. Germline trimming cut 5 bases from V and 4 bases from J; bases unmatched to any gene: 2. CDR3 length: 13 amino acids. The CDR3 DNA reads TGTGCCAGCAGTGAGACAGGGGGCACTGAAGCTTTCTTT. It is translated as CASSETGGTEAFF.

This clonotype has a handful of counts. The chain carries TRBV11-2 and TRBJ1-2; possibly TRBD1 for D (5 bases). The CDR3 contains 13 residues. Trimming took off 0 bases at V and 8 bases at J, with 10 bases between the two ends. In germline, CDR1 is SGHAT, CDR2 FQNNGV. The CDR3 is CASSLDGGIGYTF. The CDR3 DNA reads TGTGCCAGCAGCTTAGATGGGGGGATAGGCTACACCTTC.

In this sample, this clonotype turned up a few times. The genes are TRBV7-2 and TRBJ2-1, with 7 bases fitting TRBD2. Per germline, CDR1 SGHTA and CDR2 FQGNSA. The CDR3 loop spans 15 amino acids. V shed 2 bases, J shed 8 bases, and the junction held 9 bases outside the gene matches. DNA of the CDR3: TGTGCCAGCAGCTTAAGGGCGGGAGTGACACATGAGCAGTTCTTC. Encoded protein: CASSLRAGVTHEQFF.

This clonotype was detected a few times. This sequence joins TRBV13 and TRBJ2-7; tentative D call: TRBD1 (5 bases). Germline-derived CDR1 and CDR2 are PRHDT and FYEKMQ (reference sequence). The CDR3 has 18 amino acids. V was pared by 1 base and J by 3 bases, with 22 bases between. The CDR3 loop is CASSLVNPRENSNYEQYF. In nucleotides, the CDR3 is TGTGCCAGCAGCTTAGTGAACCCCAGGGAAAACTCGAACTACGAGCAGTACTTC.